The rows below give T cell receptor beta chains drawn from one sample of a study of T-cell memory formation after mild COVID-19. In TCRdb, the 5' RACE reads were re-called with MiXCR into one record per CDR3 protein. The sample has just under 550,000 distinct CDR3 sequences, roughly 22% seen once. The sample taken for sequencing was PBMCs or a T cell subset sorted from them (not recorded which). The receptors shown here come from an adult woman who had mild COVID-19 (a few samples of this study predate the infection). Cell type and time point are not known. Each CDR3 is given with its conserved first and last residue. The D gene is left open where the match is weak. Rows give clone size only sometimes, using once, few, many, or a class for an expanded clone.

d_call,j_call,v_call,clone_size,cdr3_nt,cdr3_aa
TRBD1,TRBJ2-1,TRBV7-3,once,TGTGCCAGCAGCGATCCGCCGGGACAGGGGGCTAATGAGCAGTTCTTC,CASSDPPGQGANEQFF
-,TRBJ2-1,TRBV12-3/TRBV12-4,-,TGTGCCAGCAGTTCGTACCCTACCACACACAATGAGCAGTTCTTC,CASSSYPTTHNEQFF
TRBD1,TRBJ2-7,TRBV18,-,TGTGCCAGCTCACCTAGGGACAGCCAAATTTACGAGCAGTACTTC,CASSPRDSQIYEQYF
-,TRBJ2-6,TRBV4-2,few,TGTGCCAGCAGCCAAGTACAGGGTTCTGGGGCCAACGTCCTGACTTTC,CASSQVQGSGANVLTF
-,TRBJ1-1,TRBV24-1,few,TGTGCCACGAGACTCGGTGACACTGAAGCTTTCTTT,CATRLGDTEAFF
TRBD1,TRBJ2-7,TRBV7-9,few,TGTGCCAGCAGCCCTGTGCGGGGACAGGGACCCTACGAGCAGTACTTC,CASSPVRGQGPYEQYF
-,TRBJ2-5,TRBV7-9,-,TGTGCCAGCAGCCTACTAGCATCTGGGCAAGAGACCCAGTACTTC,CASSLLASGQETQYF
-,TRBJ1-5,TRBV24-1,few,TGTGCCACCAGTGACCCGGGACAAAGTCAGCCCCAGCATTTT,CATSDPGQSQPQHF
-,TRBJ2-5,TRBV12-3/TRBV12-4,-,TGTGCCAGCAGTGGGAGACTAGAGTATCAGGAGACCCAGTACTTC,CASSGRLEYQETQYF
-,TRBJ2-3,TRBV6-1,many,TGTGCCAGCAGTGAAGTGGCAGGACCTTGGGAGCAGTATTTT,CASSEVAGPWEQYF
TRBD1,TRBJ2-5,TRBV29-1,many,TGCAGCGCCAGGGACAGGGGAGAGACCCAGTACTTC,CSARDRGETQYF
TRBD1,TRBJ1-4,TRBV15,few,TGTGCCACCAGCACAACCGGGACAGGGAATGAAAAACTGTTTTTT,CATSTTGTGNEKLFF
-,TRBJ2-1,TRBV4-1,few,TGCGCCAGCAGCCAAGTCGGAGCGGGTTTAGACAATGAGCAGTTCTTC,CASSQVGAGLDNEQFF
-,TRBJ2-2,TRBV4-3,-,TGCGCCAGCAGCCAAGATTTCAGGGATCGCGGGGAGCTGTTTTTT,CASSQDFRDRGELFF
-,TRBJ1-2,TRBV21-1,once,TGTGCCAGCAGCAAAGTAACAGGGTGCTATGGCTACACCTTC,CASSKVTGCYGYTF
-,TRBJ1-2,TRBV11-2,-,TGTGCCAGCAGCTCACGGGACGGAAAGAACTATGGCTACACCTTC,CASSSRDGKNYGYTF
-,TRBJ2-2,TRBV7-6,-,TGTGCCAGCAGCTCCCCAAATTACACCGGGGAGCTGTTTTTT,CASSSPNYTGELFF
-,TRBJ1-1,TRBV6-6,few,TGTGCCAGCAGGTTCGACACTGAAGCTTTCTTT,CASRFDTEAFF
-,TRBJ2-2,TRBV6-6,few,TGTGCCAGCAGTTACTCGGAGCCCGGGGAGCTGTTTTTT,CASSYSEPGELFF
TRBD2,TRBJ2-3,TRBV7-9,-,TGTGCCAGCAGCCCGGGAGGGCTAAGGGCAGATACGCAGTATTTT,CASSPGGLRADTQYF
-,TRBJ1-5,TRBV7-2,many,TGTGCCAGCAGTTTAGACGGTTATAGCAATCAGCCCCAGCATTTT,CASSLDGYSNQPQHF
-,TRBJ2-1,TRBV6-2/TRBV6-3,-,TGTGCCAGCAGTTATAGCGTTGAGGACCGCCTCAAGAGCTCCTACAATGAGCAGTTCTTC,CASSYSVEDRLKSSYNEQFF
-,TRBJ2-7,TRBV7-9,-,TGTGCCAGCAGCTTAGGTGGGGAGTGGTACGAGCAGTACTTC,CASSLGGEWYEQYF
-,TRBJ2-3,TRBV4-2,-,TGTGCCAGCAGCCAAGTTTTGCAGGGACTGGGCACAGATACGCAGTATTTT,CASSQVLQGLGTDTQYF
-,TRBJ1-1,TRBV12-3/TRBV12-4,few,TGTGCCAGCAGGGTCTCCCTGGGGATGAACACTGAAGCTTTCTTT,CASRVSLGMNTEAFF
-,TRBJ1-3,TRBV5-1,-,TGCGCCAGCAGCTTGGGATGGGCAGACTCTGGAAACACCATATATTTT,CASSLGWADSGNTIYF
-,TRBJ2-7,TRBV7-2,-,TGTGCCAGCGCGGTGGGGCACTCCTACGAGCAGTACTTC,CASAVGHSYEQYF
TRBD1,TRBJ1-1,TRBV12-3/TRBV12-4,-,TGTGCCAGCAGTCACAATGACAGGGCGAACACTGAAGCTTTCTTT,CASSHNDRANTEAFF
-,TRBJ1-2,TRBV4-2,-,TGTGCCAGCAGCCAAGATAACTATGGCTACACCTTC,CASSQDNYGYTF
-,TRBJ1-1,TRBV6-2/TRBV6-3,-,TGTGCCAGCAGTTACTCGACTGGGGCCGGCCGCTTT,CASSYSTGAGRF
-,TRBJ2-2,TRBV12-3/TRBV12-4,few,TGTGCCAGCAGTTTAGTGGGACTTACCACCGGGGAGCTGTTTTTT,CASSLVGLTTGELFF
-,TRBJ1-5,TRBV20-1,-,TGCAGTGCTAGGCCCTCGGGGCAGCCCCAGCATTTT,CSARPSGQPQHF
TRBD1,TRBJ1-1,TRBV27,few,TGTGCCAGCAGTTTCAAGGTACTGGGACAGTTGAACACTGAAGCTTTCTTT,CASSFKVLGQLNTEAFF
-,TRBJ1-2,TRBV27,-,TGTGCCAGCAGTTTTGGGGGTGACTATGGCTACACCTTC,CASSFGGDYGYTF
TRBD2,TRBJ2-1,TRBV2,many,TGTGCCAGCAGCGCGTCCACATATTCGGGGGGGCGGCAGTTCTTC,CASSASTYSGGRQFF
-,TRBJ2-7,TRBV7-9,few,TGTGCCAGCAGTTACGGGGGGCCCGATTCCTCCTACGAGCAGTACTTC,CASSYGGPDSSYEQYF
-,TRBJ2-2,TRBV7-2,-,TGTGCCAGCAGCTTAGTAGCACCGGTTCGGGAGCTGTTTTTT,CASSLVAPVRELFF
-,TRBJ2-1,TRBV10-2,many,TGCGCCAGCACCAGAGAGTTAGGGGAGCAGTTCTTC,CASTRELGEQFF
TRBD1,TRBJ2-2,TRBV12-3/TRBV12-4,many,TGTGCCAGCACCCCGGGACAGGACACCGGGGAGCTGTTTTTT,CASTPGQDTGELFF
TRBD1,TRBJ1-1,TRBV7-9,-,TGTGCCAGCAGCTCCCCGGGACAGGGTAGGTCTGAAGCTTTCTTT,CASSSPGQGRSEAFF
-,TRBJ2-3,TRBV12-3/TRBV12-4,many,TGTGCCAGCAGTCCCATTCCAGATACGCAGTATTTT,CASSPIPDTQYF
-,TRBJ2-3,TRBV5-4,-,TGTGCCAGCAGCCAGGGGTTGGGAGATACGCAGTATTTT,CASSQGLGDTQYF
-,TRBJ2-3,TRBV24-1,-,TGTGCCACCAGTGATTTTCGGGTTGGTGGCACAGATACGCAGTATTTT,CATSDFRVGGTDTQYF
-,TRBJ1-4,TRBV21-1,few,TGTGCCATCGAGTCAGGGGCGGGGGATGCGGCCGAAAAACTGTTTTTT,CAIESGAGDAAEKLFF
-,TRBJ2-3,TRBV5-1,-,TGCGCCAGCAGCCCCGGGACAATCCTAGATACGCAGTATTTT,CASSPGTILDTQYF
-,TRBJ2-7,TRBV18,few,TGTGCCAGCTCACCACCGGGGCCATACGAGCAGTACTTC,CASSPPGPYEQYF
TRBD1,TRBJ2-5,TRBV7-9,few,TGTGCCAGCAGCTTAGGGTGGGACAGGGGTCACCAAGAGACCCAGTACTTC,CASSLGWDRGHQETQYF
-,TRBJ2-7,TRBV4-1,-,TGCGCCAGCAGCCAAGAATGGCCAGGGAGCTCCTACGAGCAGTACTTC,CASSQEWPGSSYEQYF
TRBD1,TRBJ1-2,TRBV30,few,TGTGCCTGGAGTCGTAAGGGGACAGGAAGAGCTAACTATGGCTACACCTTC,CAWSRKGTGRANYGYTF
-,TRBJ2-7,TRBV2,-,TGTGCCAGCAATGCAGGGACTTCCTACGAGCAGTACTTC,CASNAGTSYEQYF
-,TRBJ2-2,TRBV24-1,few,TGTGCCACCAGTGACCCGACTACCTCCCCCGGGGAGCTGTTTTTT,CATSDPTTSPGELFF
-,TRBJ2-4,TRBV29-1,-,TGCAGCGTTGGGACAGTACTAGCCAAAAACATTCAGTACTTC,CSVGTVLAKNIQYF
TRBD2,TRBJ2-7,TRBV30,-,TGTGCCTGGAGTCTAGCGGGGGCTTACGAGCAGTACTTC,CAWSLAGAYEQYF
TRBD2,TRBJ2-3,TRBV30,-,TGTGCCTGGACCCTAGCGGGCCCCCGGTGGGATACGCAGTATTTT,CAWTLAGPRWDTQYF
-,TRBJ2-5,TRBV11-2,-,TGTGCCAGCAGCCGGGACGGCAAAGAGACCCAGTACTTC,CASSRDGKETQYF
TRBD1,TRBJ1-1,TRBV6-1,few,TGTGCCAGCAGTGGACCCTCGACAGGGATCCCTGAAGCTTTCTTT,CASSGPSTGIPEAFF
TRBD2,TRBJ2-1,TRBV19,few,TGTGCCAGTAGTATAAGATGGAGGGCTAGCGGGACGGGGAATGAGCAGTTCTTC,CASSIRWRASGTGNEQFF